The 3 T cell receptor beta chains below were found in one sample sequenced in a study of blood T cell repertoires in COVID-19. Measured with immunoSEQ multiplex PCR; TCRdb has only the in-frame clones, and not every one. The top ten hold over 7.5% of the sample, which has about 180,000 clones, 86% seen once. The sequencing input was PBMCs or T cells enriched from blood (not recorded which). The receptors were sampled from a woman aged 25 to 39 who had recovered from COVID-19.

This sequence joins TRBV19 and TRBJ2-1, with 7 bases identical to TRBD1. CDR1 LNHDA and CDR2 SQIVND come from the germline V gene (reference sequence). There are 12 residues in the CDR3. J was trimmed by 9 bases and V by 6 bases; bases with no gene match: 5. DNA for the CDR3: TGTGCCAGTAGAAAGGGGGCAACTGAGCAGTTCTTC. This encodes CASRKGATEQFF. The complete variable domain, with remaining parts taken from reference TRBV19 and TRBJ2-1, reads DGGITQSPKYLFRKEGQNVTLSCEQNLNHDAMYWYRQDPGQGLRLIYYSQIVNDFQKGDIAEGYSVSREKKESFPLTVTSAQKNPTAFYLCASRKGATEQFFGPGTRLTVL.

CDR3 DNA: TGCGCCAGCAGCCAAGACCCGGGTGGGGGGACTGAAGCTTTCTTT. Translated: CASSQDPGGGTEAFF. The chain employs TRBV4-1 and TRBJ1-1, with D perhaps TRBD1 (5 bases). V gave up 0 bases and J gave up 5 bases, with 13 bases separating them. The CDR3 loop spans 15 amino acids. The germline gives CDR1 MGHRA, CDR2 YSYEKL.

The genes are TRBV20-1 and TRBJ2-7; possibly TRBD2 for D (5 bases). Germline CDR1 and CDR2: DFQATT and SNEGSKA (reference sequence). The V end lost 3 bases, the J end lost 4 bases, and 10 bases lay between the germline ends. CDR3 length: 12 amino acids. The chain's CDR3 is CSASVSGYEQYF. CDR3 bases: TGCAGTGCTAGTGTTTCGGGGTACGAGCAGTACTTC.